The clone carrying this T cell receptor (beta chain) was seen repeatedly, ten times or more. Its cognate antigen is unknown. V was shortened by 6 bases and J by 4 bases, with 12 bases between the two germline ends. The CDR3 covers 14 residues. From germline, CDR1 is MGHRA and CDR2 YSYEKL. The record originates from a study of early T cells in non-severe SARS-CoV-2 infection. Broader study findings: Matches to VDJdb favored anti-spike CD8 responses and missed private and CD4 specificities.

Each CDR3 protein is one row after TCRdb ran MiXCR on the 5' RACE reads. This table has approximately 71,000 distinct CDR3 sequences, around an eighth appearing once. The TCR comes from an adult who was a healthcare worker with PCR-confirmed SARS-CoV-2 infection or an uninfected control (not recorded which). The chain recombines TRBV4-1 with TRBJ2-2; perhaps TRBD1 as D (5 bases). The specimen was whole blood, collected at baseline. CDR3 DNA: TGCGCCAGCAGGTGGCAGGGATCCACCGGGGAGCTGTTTTTT. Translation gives CASRWQGSTGELFF.